This T cell receptor (beta chain) was retrieved from a study of cytotoxic CD8 clonotypes in ibrutinib-treated CLL. Looking at the study overall: For this cohort, patients were some eleven relapsed/refractory and some 15 treatment-naive, while 17 were IGHV unmutated. Response sampling occurred after a median around 12 months of treatment (range 6 to 36). Study-level results: Clonality increased at ibrutinib response, then returned toward baseline at progression.

This clone was detected a few times. Its specificity is unknown. At one boundary the junction diverges from the germline segment, which might be a read error. The CDR3 sequence is 13 residues long. The germline gives CDR1 MNHNY, CDR2 SVGAGI (reference sequence). The targeted sequencing depth was 1 in 200,000 to 1 in 1 million T cells. TCRdb keeps only in-frame clones here, not all; method: immunoSEQ multiplex PCR. The sample includes roughly 42,000 clones, about 65% of them seen just once. The sequence was obtained from a human donor with chronic lymphocytic leukemia. The rearrangement links TRBV6-6 to TRBJ1-4, with D unclear. Sequencing was performed on PBMCs, taken at disease progression, from a patient treated with ibrutinib. The CDR3 DNA sequence: TGTGCCAGCAGTTACTCAAGTCGGGCGGCCTCTGGTTTT. Its translation: CASSYSSRAASGF.